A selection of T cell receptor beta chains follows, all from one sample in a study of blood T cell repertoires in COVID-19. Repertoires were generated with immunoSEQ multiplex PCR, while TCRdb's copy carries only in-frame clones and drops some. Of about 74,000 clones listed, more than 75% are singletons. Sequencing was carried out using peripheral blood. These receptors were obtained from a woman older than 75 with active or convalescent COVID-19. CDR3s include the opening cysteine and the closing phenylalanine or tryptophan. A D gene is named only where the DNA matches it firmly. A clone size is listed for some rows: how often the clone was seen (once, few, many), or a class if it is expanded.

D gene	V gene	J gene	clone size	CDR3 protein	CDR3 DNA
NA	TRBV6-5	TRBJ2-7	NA	CASSYSYPNRDEQYF	TGTGCCAGCAGTTACTCGTATCCTAATCGCGACGAGCAGTACTTC
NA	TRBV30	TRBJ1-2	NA	CAWARGPQSHGYTF	TGTGCCTGGGCCAGGGGACCCCAATCTCATGGCTACACCTTC
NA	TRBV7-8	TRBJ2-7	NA	CASSEGGSNEQYF	TGTGCCAGCAGCGAAGGTGGGAGTAACGAGCAGTACTTC
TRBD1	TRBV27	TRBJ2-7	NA	CASSLIPRQGAHEQYF	TGTGCCAGCAGTCTTATACCGCGACAGGGGGCGCATGAGCAGTACTTC
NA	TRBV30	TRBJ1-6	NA	CAWVRDWNSPLHF	TGTGCCTGGGTCCGGGACTGGAATTCACCCCTCCACTTT
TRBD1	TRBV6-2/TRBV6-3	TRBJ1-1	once	CASSYSIGTGLMPEAFF	TGTGCCAGCAGTTACTCGATCGGGACAGGGCTAATGCCTGAAGCTTTCTTT
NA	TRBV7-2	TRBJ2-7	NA	CASSFYRTESYEQYF	TGTGCCAGCAGCTTTTATAGGACAGAATCCTACGAGCAGTACTTC
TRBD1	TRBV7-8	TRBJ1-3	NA	CASSETGDTIYF	TGTGCCAGCAGCGAAACAGGGGACACCATATATTTT
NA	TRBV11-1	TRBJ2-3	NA	CASSPRRGPTDTQYF	TGTGCCAGCAGCCCTAGGCGGGGGCCCACAGATACGCAGTATTTT
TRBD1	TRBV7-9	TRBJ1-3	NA	CASSLAPGQGASLRNTIYF	TGTGCCAGCAGCTTGGCGCCGGGACAGGGGGCCAGCCTTCGAAACACCATATATTTT
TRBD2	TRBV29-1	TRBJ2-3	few	CSVEPTSGGSDTQYF	TGCAGCGTTGAGCCGACTAGCGGGGGGTCAGATACGCAGTATTTT
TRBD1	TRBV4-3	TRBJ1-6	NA	CASSQDYFVRQGADRFIPPLHF	TGCGCCAGCAGCCAAGATTATTTCGTGAGACAGGGGGCCGATCGCTTTATTCCACCCCTCCACTTT
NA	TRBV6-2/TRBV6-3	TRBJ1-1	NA	CASSSPFSGNTEAFF	TGTGCCAGCAGTTCGCCATTCAGCGGGAACACTGAAGCTTTCTTT
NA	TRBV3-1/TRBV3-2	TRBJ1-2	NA	CASTRTANYGYTF	TGTGCCAGCACCCGGACAGCTAACTATGGCTACACCTTC
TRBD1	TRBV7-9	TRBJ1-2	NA	CASSPPGQGRGYTF	TGTGCCAGCAGCCCACCGGGACAGGGCAGGGGCTACACCTTC
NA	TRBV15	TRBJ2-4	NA	CATTAGSGNLAKNIQYF	TGTGCCACCACCGCAGGGTCAGGAAACCTAGCCAAAAACATTCAGTACTTC
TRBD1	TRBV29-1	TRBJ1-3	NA	CSAGQGMDTIYF	TGCAGCGCCGGACAGGGGATGGACACCATATATTTT
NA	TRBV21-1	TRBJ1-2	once	CASSRKATEDVTF	TGTGCCAGCAGCAGAAAAGCGACAGAGGACGTTACCTTC
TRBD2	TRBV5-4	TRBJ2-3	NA	CASSYVAGGADTQYF	TGTGCCAGCAGCTACGTAGCGGGGGGTGCAGATACGCAGTATTTT
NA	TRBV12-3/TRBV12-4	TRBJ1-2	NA	CASSPGVDGYTF	TGTGCCAGCAGTCCGGGAGTCGATGGCTACACCTTC
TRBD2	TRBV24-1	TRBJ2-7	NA	CATSDVSGGNRGQYF	TGTGCCACCAGTGATGTGTCGGGGGGGAATAGGGGGCAGTACTTC
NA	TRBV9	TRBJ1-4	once	CASSPDVGVNEKLFF	TGTGCCAGCAGCCCCGACGTGGGAGTTAATGAAAAACTGTTTTTT
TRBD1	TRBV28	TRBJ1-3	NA	CASRPTGSSGNTIYF	TGTGCCAGCAGACCGACAGGGTCCTCTGGAAACACCATATATTTT
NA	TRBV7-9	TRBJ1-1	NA	CASSLVSGEVTEAFF	TGTGCCAGCAGCTTAGTGAGTGGGGAGGTCACTGAAGCTTTCTTT
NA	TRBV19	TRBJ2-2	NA	CASSSLQIHTGELFF	TGTGCCAGTAGTAGTCTACAGATACACACCGGGGAGCTGTTTTTT
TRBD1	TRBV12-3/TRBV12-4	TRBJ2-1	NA	CASSTGQAGQFF	TGTGCCAGCAGCACCGGACAGGCCGGACAGTTCTTC
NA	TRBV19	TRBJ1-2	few	CASSTQTQGYYGYTF	TGTGCCAGTAGTACCCAAACCCAGGGGTACTATGGCTACACCTTC
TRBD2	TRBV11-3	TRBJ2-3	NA	CASSPGLAEASDTQYF	TGTGCCAGCAGCCCCGGACTAGCGGAGGCCTCAGATACGCAGTATTTT
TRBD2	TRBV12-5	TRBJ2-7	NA	CASGQTSGGLFYYYEQYF	TGTGCTAGTGGTCAGACTAGCGGGGGGCTATTCTACTACTACGAGCAGTACTTC
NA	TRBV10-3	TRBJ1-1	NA	CAINPGQGTLEAFF	TGTGCCATCAATCCGGGACAAGGGACCTTAGAAGCTTTCTTT
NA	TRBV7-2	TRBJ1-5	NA	CASSLEGVGQPQHF	TGTGCCAGCAGCTTAGAAGGAGTTGGACAGCCCCAGCATTTT